This T cell receptor beta chain derives from a study of blood T cells in healthy people across ages. Together with a sample-barcoded 5' primer, a J-beta primer mix was included in a second PCR lasting about 6 to 11 cycles. Via MiXCR, TCRdb re-called the 5' RACE reads, giving one row per CDR3 protein. Among some 1.8 million distinct CDR3 sequences, more than 35% were seen once, and the ten largest hold roughly 24%. Germline CDR1 reads MNHEY; CDR2 reads SMNVEV (reference sequence). Trimming pared 6 bases from V and 6 bases from J, leaving 11 bases between. The CDR3 sequence is 12 residues long. The table lists this clonotype with a few counts.

Sequenced sample: blood. The TCR was taken from a human donor in good health. The V call is TRBV27, the J call TRBJ1-1; D possibly corresponds to TRBD1 (5 bases). The DNA for the CDR3 is TGTGCCAGCAGAGCCTGGGGGGCTGAAGCTTTCTTT. Translating gives CASRAWGAEAFF.